The 30 T cell receptor beta chains presented below share a single source sample, sequenced in a study of spatial heterogeneity in lung cancer. Indicated time point: blood at routine non-recurrence follow-up after resection. TCRdb reanalysed the 5' RACE reads using MiXCR and keeps one entry per CDR3 protein. In the table there are tens of thousands of distinct CDR3 sequences, roughly a fifth of which are singletons. The sample consisted of PBMCs, taken at follow-up. The receptors were sampled from a male donor with early-stage non-small cell lung cancer.

The rearrangement joins TRBV27 to TRBJ1-1, with 7 bases matching TRBD1. Losses at the gene ends were 5 bases for V and 4 bases for J; bases not matched to a gene: 7. The germline V gene encodes CDR1 MNHEY and CDR2 SMNVEV (reference sequence). The CDR3 contains 14 residues. The CDR3 sequence is CASSPFDRVTEAFF. Written as DNA, the CDR3 is TGTGCCAGCAGTCCTTTCGACAGGGTCACTGAAGCTTTCTTT.

This clonotype has more than one count but fewer than ten. The CDR3 sequence: CASSFSGTTYNEQFF. Written as DNA, the CDR3 is TGTGCCAGCAGTTTTAGCGGGACAACCTACAATGAGCAGTTCTTC. The chain carries TRBV11-3 and TRBJ2-1; 8 bases map to TRBD2. V was clipped by 6 bases and J by 2 bases; unmatched bases: 6. CDR3 length: 15 residues. Germline-derived CDR1 and CDR2 are SGHNT and YENEEA.

This clonotype appeared many times. The rearrangement links TRBV20-1 to TRBJ1-1; unclear D gene. Germline lookup yields CDR1 DFQATT and CDR2 SNEGSKA (reference sequence). This CDR3 contains 11 residues. Trimming removed 3 bases at V and 8 bases at J, with 10 bases between. In DNA form, the CDR3 reads TGCAGTGCTAGCCTTGACATCGAAGCTTTCTTT. It is translated as CSASLDIEAFF.

This clonotype was detected only a few times. The chain combines TRBV30 with TRBJ1-2, with D possibly matching TRBD1 (6 bases). Between the trimmed V and J ends, which lost 0 bases and 8 bases, there was a span of 19 bases. Germline V CDR1 and CDR2: GTSNPN, SVGIG (reference sequence). There are 15 residues in the CDR3. The CDR3, as DNA: TGTGCCTGGAGTGTTAGGGACATCGAATCGCGGGGCTACACCTTC. Translated: CAWSVRDIESRGYTF.

This clonotype was observed a few times. This chain joins TRBV20-1 and TRBJ2-3; 8 positions agree with TRBD2. The V and J ends lost 6 bases and 4 bases, in that order; junction bases with no gene match: 12. Germline V gene sequence: CDR1 DFQATT, CDR2 SNEGSKA (reference sequence). This CDR3 region has 15 residues. The CDR3 loop is CSASISGGNADTQYF. The CDR3 DNA sequence: TGCAGTGCCTCTATCAGCGGGGGTAACGCAGATACGCAGTATTTT.

This clonotype appeared a few times. The chain carries TRBV9 and TRBJ2-2; 10 bases agree with TRBD2. This CDR3 contains 15 residues. Germline V CDR1 and CDR2: SGDLS, YYNGEE. The trim removed 1 base at V and 7 bases at J, leaving 4 bases unmatched. The chain's CDR3 is CASSVNPSGGGELFF. CDR3 coding DNA: TGTGCCAGCAGCGTAAACCCTAGCGGGGGCGGGGAGCTGTTTTTT.

This chain connects TRBV21-1 to TRBJ2-7; TRBD2, the table's D call, lacks a check against the DNA. TRBV21-1 is a pseudogene locus. The CDR3 spans 15 residues. The CDR3 is CASSRLTSGSNEQYF. In nucleotides, the CDR3 is TGTGCCAGCAGCAGGTTGACTAGCGGGAGTAACGAGCAGTACTTC.

In this sample, this clonotype turned up a few times. The V and J genes are TRBV28 and TRBJ2-3, with TRBD1 identical over 7 bases. Germline values: CDR1 MDHEN, CDR2 SYDVKM. The CDR3 runs 15 residues. Trimming at V came to 5 bases and at J to 2 bases, leaving 7 bases not matched to a gene. CDR3 DNA sequence: TGTGCCAGCAGTCGATGGGACAGTCTCACAGATACGCAGTATTTT. The encoded protein is CASSRWDSLTDTQYF.

This clonotype was seen more than once but under ten times. The rearrangement joins TRBV10-3 to TRBJ2-1, with 7 bases aligning to TRBD1. The CDR3 covers 13 residues. CDR1 and CDR2 from the germline V gene are ENHRY and SYGVKD. Trimming cost V 5 bases and J 8 bases; bases outside gene matches: 6. The CDR3 DNA reads TGTGCCATCAGTTCGGGACAGCGTGATGAGCAGTTCTTC. It is translated as CAISSGQRDEQFF.

This clonotype appeared a few times. The chain carries TRBV4-1 and TRBJ1-5; no firm D call. Germline values: CDR1 MGHRA, CDR2 YSYEKL. The V end lost 4 bases, the J end lost 2 bases, and 12 bases lay between the germline ends. CDR3 size: 15 residues. CDR3: CASSLLLGGNQPQHF. The DNA of the CDR3 is TGCGCCAGCAGCCTACTCCTTGGAGGCAATCAGCCCCAGCATTTT.

V and J are TRBV18 and TRBJ2-5; D is unresolved. CDR1 is KGHSH and CDR2 is LQKENI in the germline V gene. V lost 3 bases to trimming and J lost 5 bases, with 7 bases between them. The CDR3 has 12 residues. The CDR3 is CASSPSRETQYF. The CDR3 nucleotides are TGTGCCAGCTCACCGAGCCGGGAGACCCAGTACTTC. Together with reference TRBV18 and TRBJ2-5, the CDR3 gives the full variable domain: NAGVMQNPRHLVRRRGQEARLRCSPMKGHSHVYWYRQLPEEGLKFMVYLQKENIIDESGMPKERFSAEFPKEGPSILRIQQVVRGDSAAYFCASSPSRETQYFGPGTRLLVL.

This clonotype has only a few counts. The chain links TRBV3-1 to TRBJ2-3; 11 nucleotides line up with TRBD2. This CDR3 has 19 amino acids. V dropped 3 bases and J dropped 2; count of bases not matched to a gene: 13. Germline CDR1 is LGHDT and CDR2 is YNNKEL (reference sequence). The CDR3 loop is CASSHTKWLAGGFTDTQYF. For the CDR3, the DNA is TGTGCCAGCAGCCACACGAAGTGGCTAGCGGGGGGATTCACAGATACGCAGTATTTT.

The CDR3 sequence: CASSPYRGRRGEKLFF. For the CDR3, the DNA is TGTGCCAGCAGTCCCTACAGGGGCCGCCGAGGTGAAAAACTGTTTTTT. The chain has TRBV27 and TRBJ1-4; 7 bases align to TRBD1. With 5 bases clipped from V and 7 bases from J, the junction kept 13 bases outside the gene matches. The V gene's germline CDR1 is MNHEY and CDR2 SMNVEV (reference sequence). This CDR3 comprises 16 residues.

The chain links TRBV7-3 to TRBJ2-1, with TRBD2 matching 7 bases. Germline values: CDR1 SGHTA, CDR2 FQGTGA. V lost 4 bases to trimming and J lost 2 bases; unmatched junction nucleotides: 11. This CDR3 is 17 amino acids long. DNA for the CDR3: TGTGCCAGCAGCTCCTTGCCGACTAGCCGAACCTACAATGAGCAGTTCTTC. Translating it yields CASSSLPTSRTYNEQFF.

This clonotype was seen a handful of times. The V gene is TRBV6-6, the J gene TRBJ2-7; D is perhaps TRBD2 (5 bases). V dropped 0 bases and J dropped 1 base, with 13 bases sitting between them. Per the germline V gene, CDR1 is MNHNY and CDR2 is SVGAGI (reference sequence). The length of the CDR3 is 16 residues. CDR3: CASSYSRGSGSYEQYF. CDR3 DNA sequence: TGTGCCAGCAGTTACTCTCGTGGGAGTGGGTCCTACGAGCAGTACTTC.

The gene calls are TRBV7-9 and TRBJ1-4; possible D gene TRBD1, 5 bases. Germline CDR1 reads SEHNR; CDR2 reads FQNEAQ (reference sequence). Trimming stripped 11 bases from V and 3 bases from J, with 13 bases between. The length of the CDR3 is 13 residues. The CDR3 loop reads CAGNDSPNEKLFF. The CDR3 nucleotides read TGTGCCGGAAATGACAGTCCTAATGAAAAACTGTTTTTT.

This clonotype occurred a few times. CDR3 region: CASSIGTATGNQPQHF. The DNA for the CDR3 is TGTGCCAGCAGTATAGGGACAGCCACAGGGAACCAGCCCCAGCATTTT. This chain uses TRBV12-3 or TRBV12-4 with TRBJ1-5; 7 bases map to TRBD1. The CDR3 covers 16 residues. Trimming took 5 bases from V and 7 from J; bases not matched to a gene: 14.

As concerns this clonotype: A read error may account for a junction end that differs from germline. The rearrangement joins TRBV2 to TRBJ1-1, with 9 bases aligning to TRBD1. The CDR3 extends over 14 amino acids. Per the germline V gene, CDR1 is SNHLY and CDR2 is FYNNEI. The CDR3 coding sequence is TGTCCCAGCAGGGGGGGACAGGGCGGGGCTGAAGCTTTCTTT. Translated, it gives CPSRGGQGGAEAFF.

V and J are TRBV12-3 or TRBV12-4 and TRBJ1-1; D not resolved. V was shortened by 2 bases and J by 6 bases, with 10 bases between the two germline ends. This CDR3 is built from 13 residues. The CDR3 bases are TGTGCCAGCAGTTTACAGGAGAGAGCTGAAGCTTTCTTT. Encoded protein: CASSLQERAEAFF.

The V gene is TRBV21-1, the J gene TRBJ2-7; the table names TRBD1, a call not compared with the DNA. TRBV21-1 is a listed pseudogene. CDR3 size: 18 residues. This chain's CDR3 is CASSKLWAGRGARYEQYF. The CDR3 coding sequence is TGTGCCAGCAGCAAATTGTGGGCTGGGCGGGGAGCCAGGTACGAGCAGTACTTC.

The chain uses TRBV7-2 and TRBJ2-3, with 7 nucleotides matching TRBD2. The CDR3 consists of 17 residues. Germline assignment: CDR1 SGHTA and CDR2 FQGNSA. The V gene end was trimmed by 4 bases and the J gene end by 5 bases; junction bases not matched to a gene: 15. This CDR3 is CASSWRGGSGTGDTQYF. CDR3 nucleotides: TGTGCCAGCAGCTGGAGGGGCGGGAGTGGAACGGGAGATACGCAGTATTTT.

This chain links TRBV10-3 with TRBJ2-1, with D perhaps matching TRBD2 (6 bases). Between the trimmed V and J ends, which lost 6 bases and 5 bases, there was a span of 11 bases. CDR3 length: 13 amino acids. Looked up from germline, CDR1 is ENHRY and CDR2 is SYGVKD. CDR3 residues: CAISPGGNNEQFF. Here the CDR3 DNA reads TGTGCCATCAGCCCCGGGGGAAACAATGAGCAGTTCTTC.

This chain connects TRBV3-1 to TRBJ2-2; D is undetermined. The V and J ends lost 2 bases and 6 bases respectively, with 7 bases between them. This CDR3 contains 13 residues. Germline V gene lookup returns CDR1 LGHDT and CDR2 YNNKEL (reference sequence). The CDR3 loop reads CASSQMSPGELFF. The CDR3 DNA sequence: TGTGCCAGCAGCCAAATGAGTCCCGGGGAGCTGTTTTTT.

This clonotype has just a few counts. V usage is TRBV28 and J usage is TRBJ2-7, with D possibly being TRBD2 (5 bases). The V gene lost 6 bases and the J gene lost 2 bases, with 17 bases spanning the gap. The length of the CDR3 is 15 residues. From germline, CDR1 is MDHEN and CDR2 SYDVKM. The CDR3 region is CASSPHTVTTYEQYF. The CDR3 coding sequence is TGTGCCAGCAGCCCCCACACTGTGACTACCTACGAGCAGTACTTC. Filled out from reference TRBV28 and TRBJ2-7, the complete variable domain reads DVKVTQSSRYLVKRTGEKVFLECVQDMDHENMFWYRQDPGLGLRLIYFSYDVKMKEKGDIPEGYSVSREKKERFSLILESASTNQTSMYLCASSPHTVTTYEQYFGPGTRLTVT.

CDR3 sequence reads: CASRWQRKLNQPQHF. Here the CDR3 DNA reads TGTGCCAGCAGATGGCAAAGGAAACTTAATCAGCCCCAGCATTTT. The chain is built from TRBV2 and TRBJ1-5; D not resolved. The CDR3 consists of 15 residues. The V gene's germline CDR1 is SNHLY and CDR2 FYNNEI. V was trimmed by 6 bases and J by 4 bases, leaving 16 bases between them.

This clonotype was counted many times. The chain employs TRBV20-1 and TRBJ2-2; D may match TRBD1 or TRBD2 (5 bases each). The germline gives CDR1 DFQATT, CDR2 SNEGSKA (reference sequence). There are 14 residues in the CDR3. Trimming took off 3 bases at V and 4 bases at J, with 12 bases between the two ends. CDR3: CSASVEGTTGELFF. CDR3 DNA: TGCAGTGCTAGCGTCGAGGGGACCACCGGGGAGCTGTTTTTT.

This clonotype turned up a few times. V gene TRBV9 combines with J gene TRBJ1-1, with TRBD1 as a possible D gene (5 bases). The V and J ends lost 2 bases and 5 bases respectively, with 7 bases between them. The CDR3 length is 12 residues. Germline CDR1 reads SGDLS; CDR2 reads YYNGEE. The chain's CDR3 is CASSVGTTEAFF. CDR3 DNA: TGTGCCAGCAGCGTCGGGACTACTGAAGCTTTCTTT.

For the CDR3, the DNA is TGTGCCAGCAGCTTGGGAGTGGGTGCGAACACCGGGGAGCTGTTTTTT. This encodes CASSLGVGANTGELFF. The chain combines TRBV5-6 with TRBJ2-2; no clear D. The V end lost 0 bases, the J end lost 0 bases, and 9 bases lay between the germline ends. Germline assignment: CDR1 SGHDT and CDR2 YYEEEE. This CDR3 contains 16 residues. Together with reference TRBV5-6 and TRBJ2-2, the CDR3 gives the full variable domain: DAGVTQSPTHLIKTRGQQVTLRCSPKSGHDTVSWYQQALGQGPQFIFQYYEEEERQRGNFPDRFSGHQFPNYSSELNVNALLLGDSALYLCASSLGVGANTGELFFGEGSRLTVL.

This chain links TRBV7-8 with TRBJ1-2; D is undetermined. Germline lookup yields CDR1 SGHVS and CDR2 FQNEAQ. There are 13 residues in the CDR3. V shed 2 bases and J shed 4 bases, with 8 bases lying between them. CDR3 protein: CASSLRVGYGYTF. CDR3 nucleotide sequence: TGTGCCAGCAGCTTACGGGTTGGCTATGGCTACACCTTC.

In its sample, this clonotype was seen a few times. The chain has TRBV2 and TRBJ2-1, with D possibly matching TRBD2 (5 bases). V lost 7 bases and J 8 bases, leaving 18 bases between the germline ends. The CDR3 runs 14 residues. Germline CDR1 and CDR2: SNHLY and FYNNEI. The DNA for the CDR3 is TGTGCCAGCAAGGTGGACTTAAAGGACGATGAGCAGTTCTTC. It codes for CASKVDLKDDEQFF.